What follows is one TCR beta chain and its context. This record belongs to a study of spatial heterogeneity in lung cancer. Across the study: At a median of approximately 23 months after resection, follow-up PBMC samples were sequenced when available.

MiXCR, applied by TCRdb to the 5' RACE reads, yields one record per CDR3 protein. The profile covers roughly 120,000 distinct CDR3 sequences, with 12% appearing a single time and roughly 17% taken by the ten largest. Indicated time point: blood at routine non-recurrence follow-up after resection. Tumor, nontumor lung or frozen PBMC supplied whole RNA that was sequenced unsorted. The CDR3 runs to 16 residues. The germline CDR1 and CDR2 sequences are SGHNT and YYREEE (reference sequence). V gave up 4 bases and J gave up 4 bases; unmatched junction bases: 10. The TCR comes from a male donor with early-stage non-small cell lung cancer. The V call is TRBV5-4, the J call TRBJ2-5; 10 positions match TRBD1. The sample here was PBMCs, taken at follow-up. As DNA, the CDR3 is TGTGCCAGCAGCGGAAAGGGACAGGGGAGGTCAGAGACCCAGTACTTC. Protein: CASSGKGQGRSETQYF.